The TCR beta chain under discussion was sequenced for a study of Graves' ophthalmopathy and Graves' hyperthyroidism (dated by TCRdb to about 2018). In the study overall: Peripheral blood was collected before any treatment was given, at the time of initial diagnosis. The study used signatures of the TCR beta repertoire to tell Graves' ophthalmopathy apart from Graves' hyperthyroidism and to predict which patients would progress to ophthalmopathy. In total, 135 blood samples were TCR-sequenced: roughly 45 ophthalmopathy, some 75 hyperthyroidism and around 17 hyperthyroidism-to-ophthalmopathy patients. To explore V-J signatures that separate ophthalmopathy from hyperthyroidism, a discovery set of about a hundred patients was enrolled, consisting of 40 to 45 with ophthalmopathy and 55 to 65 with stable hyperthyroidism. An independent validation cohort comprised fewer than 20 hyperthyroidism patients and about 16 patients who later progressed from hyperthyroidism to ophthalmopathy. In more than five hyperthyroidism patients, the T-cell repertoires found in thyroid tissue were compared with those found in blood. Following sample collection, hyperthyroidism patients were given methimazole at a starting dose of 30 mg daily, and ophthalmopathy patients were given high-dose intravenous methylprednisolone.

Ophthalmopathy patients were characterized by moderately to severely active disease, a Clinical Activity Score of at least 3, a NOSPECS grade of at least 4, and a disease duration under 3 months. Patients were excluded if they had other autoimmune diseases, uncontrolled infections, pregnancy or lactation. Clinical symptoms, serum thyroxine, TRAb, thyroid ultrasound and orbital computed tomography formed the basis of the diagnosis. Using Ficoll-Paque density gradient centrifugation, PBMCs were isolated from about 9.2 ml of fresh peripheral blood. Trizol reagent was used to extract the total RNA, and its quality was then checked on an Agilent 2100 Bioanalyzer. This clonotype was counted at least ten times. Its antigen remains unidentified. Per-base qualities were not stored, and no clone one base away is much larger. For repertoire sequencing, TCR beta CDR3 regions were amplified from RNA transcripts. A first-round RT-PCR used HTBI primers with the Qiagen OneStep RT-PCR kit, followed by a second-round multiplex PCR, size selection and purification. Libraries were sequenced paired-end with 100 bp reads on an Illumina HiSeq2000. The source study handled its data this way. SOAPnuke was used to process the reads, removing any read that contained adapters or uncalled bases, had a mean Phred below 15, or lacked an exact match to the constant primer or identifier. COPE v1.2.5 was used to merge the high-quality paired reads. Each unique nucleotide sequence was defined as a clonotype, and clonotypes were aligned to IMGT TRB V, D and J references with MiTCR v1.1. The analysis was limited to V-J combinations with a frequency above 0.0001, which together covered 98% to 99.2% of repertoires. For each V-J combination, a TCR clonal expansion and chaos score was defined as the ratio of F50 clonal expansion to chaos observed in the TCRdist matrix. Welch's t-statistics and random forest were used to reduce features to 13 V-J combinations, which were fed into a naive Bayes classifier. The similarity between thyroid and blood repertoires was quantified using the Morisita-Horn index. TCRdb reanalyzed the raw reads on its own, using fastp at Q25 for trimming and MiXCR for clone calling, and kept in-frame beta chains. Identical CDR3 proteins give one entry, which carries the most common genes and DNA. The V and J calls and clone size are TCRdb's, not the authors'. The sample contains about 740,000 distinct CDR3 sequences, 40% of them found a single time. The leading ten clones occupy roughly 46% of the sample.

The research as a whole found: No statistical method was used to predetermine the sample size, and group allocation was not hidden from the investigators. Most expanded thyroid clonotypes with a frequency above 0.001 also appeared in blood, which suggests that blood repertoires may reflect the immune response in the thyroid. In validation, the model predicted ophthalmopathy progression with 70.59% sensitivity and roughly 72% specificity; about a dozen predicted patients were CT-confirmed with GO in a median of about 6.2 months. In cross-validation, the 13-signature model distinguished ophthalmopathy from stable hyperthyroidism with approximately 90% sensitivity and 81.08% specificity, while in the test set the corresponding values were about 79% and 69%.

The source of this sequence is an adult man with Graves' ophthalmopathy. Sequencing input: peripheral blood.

CDR3 loop: CATARDGGYEQYF. The DNA sequence follows: TGTGCCACTGCCCGGGACGGAGGATACGAGCAGTACTTC. The sequence joins TRBV12-3 or TRBV12-4 to TRBJ2-7; the D call could be TRBD1 or TRBD2, with each sharing 5 bases. The CDR3, cysteine through phenylalanine, is 13 amino acids long. Of all the DNA, just the CDR3 is kept, 39 bases in frame from base 1. The V and J ends are trimmed by 10 bases and 4 bases, leaving 17 bases between them.